This T cell receptor (beta chain) stems from a study of blood T cell repertoires in COVID-19. Study-level background: Samples of COVID-19 (acute and convalescent) were obtained from the United States, Italy and Spain.

The assay was immunoSEQ multiplex PCR, and TCRdb's table has in-frame clones only and misses some. The sample contains approximately 300,000 clones, approximately 84% of which appear only once. The germline V gene encodes CDR1 SNHLY and CDR2 FYNNEI. This CDR3 has 17 amino acids. V lost 3 bases, J lost 5 bases, and 14 bases stayed unmatched. This TCR derives from a person aged 65-85 years with COVID-19, enrolled during active disease. V is TRBV2 and J is TRBJ2-5; 8 bases line up with TRBD2. Sequenced input: peripheral blood. CDR3 nucleotides: TGTGCCAGCAGTGACCCACCCGGGACTAGTCGCAGGGAGACCCAGTACTTC. It yields the protein CASSDPPGTSRRETQYF.